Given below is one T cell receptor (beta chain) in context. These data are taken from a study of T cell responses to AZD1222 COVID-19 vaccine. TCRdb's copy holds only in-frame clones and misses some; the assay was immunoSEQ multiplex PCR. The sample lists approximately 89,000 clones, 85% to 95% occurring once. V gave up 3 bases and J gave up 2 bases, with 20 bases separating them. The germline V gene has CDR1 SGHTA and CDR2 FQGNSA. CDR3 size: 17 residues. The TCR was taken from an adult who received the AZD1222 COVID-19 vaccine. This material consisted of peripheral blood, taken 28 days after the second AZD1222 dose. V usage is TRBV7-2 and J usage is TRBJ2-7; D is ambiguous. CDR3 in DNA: TGTGCCAGCAGCTTCCTAACTGGAGAGATTGCCCCCTACGAGCAGTACTTC. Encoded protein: CASSFLTGEIAPYEQYF.